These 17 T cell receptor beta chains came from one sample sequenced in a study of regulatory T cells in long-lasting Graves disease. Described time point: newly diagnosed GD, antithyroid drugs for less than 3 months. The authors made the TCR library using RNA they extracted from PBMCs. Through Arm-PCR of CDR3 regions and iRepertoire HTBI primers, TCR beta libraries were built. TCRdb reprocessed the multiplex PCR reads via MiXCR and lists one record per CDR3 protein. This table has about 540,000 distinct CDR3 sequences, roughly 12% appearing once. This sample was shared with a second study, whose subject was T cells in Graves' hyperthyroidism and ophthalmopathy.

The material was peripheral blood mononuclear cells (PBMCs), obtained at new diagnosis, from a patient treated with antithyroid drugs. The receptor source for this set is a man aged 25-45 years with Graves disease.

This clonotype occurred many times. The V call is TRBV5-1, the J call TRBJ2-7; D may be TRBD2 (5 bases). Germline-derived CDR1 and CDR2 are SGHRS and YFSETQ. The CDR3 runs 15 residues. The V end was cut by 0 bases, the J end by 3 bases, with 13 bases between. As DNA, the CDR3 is TGCGCCAGCAGCTTGGTTGGGAGAGCGGACTACGAGCAGTACTTC. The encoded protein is CASSLVGRADYEQYF. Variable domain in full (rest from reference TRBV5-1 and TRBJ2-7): KAGVTQTPRYLIKTRGQQVTLSCSPISGHRSVSWYQQTPGQGLQFLFEYFSETQRNKGNFPGRFSGRQFSNSRSEMNVSTLELGDSALYLCASSLVGRADYEQYFGPGTRLTVT.

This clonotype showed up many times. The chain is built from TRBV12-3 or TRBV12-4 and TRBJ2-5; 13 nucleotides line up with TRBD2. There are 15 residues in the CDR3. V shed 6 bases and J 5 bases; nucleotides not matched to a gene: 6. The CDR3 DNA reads TGTGCCAGCAGCGGACTAGCGGGAGTGAGTGAGACCCAGTACTTC. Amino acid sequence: CASSGLAGVSETQYF.

CDR3 region: CASSGFGTDPMNTEAFF. The DNA for the CDR3 is TGTGCCAGCAGCGGATTCGGGACAGACCCCATGAACACTGAAGCTTTCTTT. The genes are TRBV9 and TRBJ1-1; the match to TRBD1 covers 7 bases. This CDR3 has 17 residues. After removal of 3 bases from V and 0 bases from J, the junction contained 11 bases not matched to a gene. CDR1 and CDR2 from the germline V gene are SGDLS and YYNGEE.

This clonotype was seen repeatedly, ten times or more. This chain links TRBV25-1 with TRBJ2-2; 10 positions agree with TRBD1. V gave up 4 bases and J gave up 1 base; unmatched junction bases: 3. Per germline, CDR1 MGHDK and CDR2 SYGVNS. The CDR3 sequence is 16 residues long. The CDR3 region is CASSGQGAMNTGELFF. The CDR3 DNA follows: TGTGCCAGCAGTGGACAGGGGGCAATGAACACCGGGGAGCTGTTTTTT.

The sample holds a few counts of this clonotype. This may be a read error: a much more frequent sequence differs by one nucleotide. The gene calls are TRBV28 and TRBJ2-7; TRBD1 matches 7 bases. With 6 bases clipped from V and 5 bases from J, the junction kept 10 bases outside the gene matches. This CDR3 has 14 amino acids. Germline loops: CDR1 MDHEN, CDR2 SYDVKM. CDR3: CASREQNRGHEQYF. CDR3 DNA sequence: TGTGCCAGCAGAGAGCAGAACAGGGGCCACGAGCAGTACTTC.

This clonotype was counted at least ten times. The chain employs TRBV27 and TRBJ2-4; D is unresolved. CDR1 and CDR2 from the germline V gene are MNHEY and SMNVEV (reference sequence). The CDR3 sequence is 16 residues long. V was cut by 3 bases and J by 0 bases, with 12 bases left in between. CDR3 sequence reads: CASSFGPSLAKNIQYF. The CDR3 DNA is TGTGCCAGCAGTTTTGGTCCCAGCCTAGCCAAAAACATTCAGTACTTC.

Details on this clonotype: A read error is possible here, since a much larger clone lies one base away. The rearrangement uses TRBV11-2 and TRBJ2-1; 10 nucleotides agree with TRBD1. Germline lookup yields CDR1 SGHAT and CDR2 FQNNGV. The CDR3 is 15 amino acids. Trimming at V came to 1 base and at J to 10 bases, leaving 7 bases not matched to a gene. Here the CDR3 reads CASSLAGTGVDEQFF. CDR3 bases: TGTGCCAGCAGCTTAGCCGGGACAGGGGTTGACGAGCAGTTCTTC.

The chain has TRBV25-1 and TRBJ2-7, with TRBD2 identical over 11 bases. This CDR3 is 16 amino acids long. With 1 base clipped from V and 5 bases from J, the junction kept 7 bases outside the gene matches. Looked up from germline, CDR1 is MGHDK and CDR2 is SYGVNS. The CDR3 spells CASSEFISGRAHEQYF. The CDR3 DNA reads TGTGCCAGCAGTGAATTCATTAGCGGGAGGGCCCACGAGCAGTACTTC.

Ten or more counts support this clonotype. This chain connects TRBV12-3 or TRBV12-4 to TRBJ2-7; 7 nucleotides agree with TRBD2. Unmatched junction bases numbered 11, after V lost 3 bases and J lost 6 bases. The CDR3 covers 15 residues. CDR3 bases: TGTGCCAGCAGTTTCCTGGCGGGAGCACGAGCCGAGCAGTACTTC. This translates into CASSFLAGARAEQYF.

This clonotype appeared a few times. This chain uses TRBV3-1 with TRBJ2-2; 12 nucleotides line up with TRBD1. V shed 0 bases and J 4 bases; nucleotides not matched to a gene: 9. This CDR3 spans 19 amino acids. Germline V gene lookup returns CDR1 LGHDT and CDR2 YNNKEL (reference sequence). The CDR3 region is CASSQEWDRGQFGTGELFF. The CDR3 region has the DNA TGTGCCAGCAGCCAAGAGTGGGACAGGGGGCAATTTGGCACCGGGGAGCTGTTTTTT.

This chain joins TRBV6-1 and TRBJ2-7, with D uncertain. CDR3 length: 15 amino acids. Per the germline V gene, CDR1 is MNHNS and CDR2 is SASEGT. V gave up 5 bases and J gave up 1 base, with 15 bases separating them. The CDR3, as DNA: TGTGCCAGCAGTCTCAAGGTCGTACCATCCTACGAGCAGTACTTC. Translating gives CASSLKVVPSYEQYF.

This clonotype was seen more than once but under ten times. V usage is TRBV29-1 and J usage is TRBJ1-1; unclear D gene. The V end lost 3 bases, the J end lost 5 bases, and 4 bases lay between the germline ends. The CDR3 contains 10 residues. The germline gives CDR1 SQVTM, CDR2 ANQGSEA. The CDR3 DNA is TGCAGCGTTGATTTTACTGAAGCTTTCTTT. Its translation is CSVDFTEAFF.

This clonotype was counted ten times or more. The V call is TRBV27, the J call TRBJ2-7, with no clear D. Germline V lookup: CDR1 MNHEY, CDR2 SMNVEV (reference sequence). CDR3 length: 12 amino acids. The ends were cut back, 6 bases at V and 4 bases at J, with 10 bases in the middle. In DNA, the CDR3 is TGTGCCAGCAGAGGTTCTGGATACGAGCAGTACTTC. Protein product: CASRGSGYEQYF.

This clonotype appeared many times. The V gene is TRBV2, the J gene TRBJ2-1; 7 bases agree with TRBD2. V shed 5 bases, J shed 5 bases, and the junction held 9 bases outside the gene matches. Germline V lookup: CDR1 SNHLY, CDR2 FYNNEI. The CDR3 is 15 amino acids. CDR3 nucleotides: TGTGCCAGCAGTACGTTCAGCGGGGATAACAATGAGCAGTTCTTC. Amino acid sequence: CASSTFSGDNNEQFF.

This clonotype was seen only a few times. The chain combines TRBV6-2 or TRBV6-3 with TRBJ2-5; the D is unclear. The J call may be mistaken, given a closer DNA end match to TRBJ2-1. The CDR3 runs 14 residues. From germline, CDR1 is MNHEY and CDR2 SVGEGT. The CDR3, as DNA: TGTGCCACCAGAGCTAGATCTAGGTACAATGAGCAGTTCTTC. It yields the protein CATRARSRYNEQFF.

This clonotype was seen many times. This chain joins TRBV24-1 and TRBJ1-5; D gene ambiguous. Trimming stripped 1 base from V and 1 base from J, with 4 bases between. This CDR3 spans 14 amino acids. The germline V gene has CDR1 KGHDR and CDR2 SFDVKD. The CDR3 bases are TGTGCCACCAGTGATTTTTTGAGCAATCAGCCCCAGCATTTT. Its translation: CATSDFLSNQPQHF.

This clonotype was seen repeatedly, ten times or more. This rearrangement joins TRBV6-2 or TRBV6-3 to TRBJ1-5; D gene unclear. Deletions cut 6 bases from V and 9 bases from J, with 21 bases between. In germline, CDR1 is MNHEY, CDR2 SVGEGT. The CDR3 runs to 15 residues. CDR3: CASRSGGGKSWPQHF. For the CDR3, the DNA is TGTGCCAGCAGGTCAGGCGGAGGGAAGTCATGGCCCCAGCATTTT.